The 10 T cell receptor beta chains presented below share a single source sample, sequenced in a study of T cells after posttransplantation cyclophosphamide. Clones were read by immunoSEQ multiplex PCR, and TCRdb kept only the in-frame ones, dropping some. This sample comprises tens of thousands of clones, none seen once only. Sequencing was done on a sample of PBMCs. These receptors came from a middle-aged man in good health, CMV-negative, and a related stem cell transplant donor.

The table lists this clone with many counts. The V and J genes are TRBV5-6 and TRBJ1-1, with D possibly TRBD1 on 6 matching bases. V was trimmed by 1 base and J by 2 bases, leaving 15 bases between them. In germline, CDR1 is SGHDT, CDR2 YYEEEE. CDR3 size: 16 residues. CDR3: CASSLSGGAQNTEAFF. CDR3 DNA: TGTGCCAGCAGCTTGAGTGGGGGGGCGCAAAACACTGAAGCTTTCTTT.

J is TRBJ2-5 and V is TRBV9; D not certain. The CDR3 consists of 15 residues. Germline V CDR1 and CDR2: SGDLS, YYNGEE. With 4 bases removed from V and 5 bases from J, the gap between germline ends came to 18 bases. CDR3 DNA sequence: TGTGCCAGCAGCACCAGAGGTGGGTCAGAGGAGACCCAGTACTTC. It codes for CASSTRGGSEETQYF.

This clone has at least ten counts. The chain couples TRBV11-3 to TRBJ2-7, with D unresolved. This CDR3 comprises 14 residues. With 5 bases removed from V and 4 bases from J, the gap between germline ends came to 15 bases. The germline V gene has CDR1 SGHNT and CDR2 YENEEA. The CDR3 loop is CASSTDGYLYEQYV. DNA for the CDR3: TGTGCCAGCAGCACTGACGGGTACCTTTACGAGCAGTACGTC.

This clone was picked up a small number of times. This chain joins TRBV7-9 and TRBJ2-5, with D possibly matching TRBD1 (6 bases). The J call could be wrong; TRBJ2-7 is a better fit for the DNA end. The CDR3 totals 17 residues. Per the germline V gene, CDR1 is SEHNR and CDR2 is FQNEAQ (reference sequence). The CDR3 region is CASSLGWGPNANYEQYF. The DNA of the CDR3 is TGTGCCAGCAGCCTTGGCTGGGGGCCAAACGCCAACTACGAGCAGTACTTC.

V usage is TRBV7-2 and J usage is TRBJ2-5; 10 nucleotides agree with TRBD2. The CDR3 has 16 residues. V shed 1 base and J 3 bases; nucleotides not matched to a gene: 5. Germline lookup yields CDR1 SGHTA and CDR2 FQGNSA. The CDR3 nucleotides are TGTGCCAGCAGCTTAGTGCTAGCGGGGGCCGAAGAGACCCAGTACTTC. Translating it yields CASSLVLAGAEETQYF.

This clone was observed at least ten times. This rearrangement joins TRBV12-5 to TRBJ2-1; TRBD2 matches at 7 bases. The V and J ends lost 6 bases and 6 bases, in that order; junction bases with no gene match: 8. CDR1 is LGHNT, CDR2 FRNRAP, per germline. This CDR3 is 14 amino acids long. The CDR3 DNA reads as TGTGCTAGTGGGCGATCGGGGGGTGGCAATGAGCAGTTCTTC. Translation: CASGRSGGGNEQFF.

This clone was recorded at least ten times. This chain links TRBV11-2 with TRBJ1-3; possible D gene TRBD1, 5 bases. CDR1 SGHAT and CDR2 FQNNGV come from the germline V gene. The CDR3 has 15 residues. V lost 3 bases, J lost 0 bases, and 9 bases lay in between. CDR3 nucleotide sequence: TGTGCCAGCAGCTTTCAGGGCCTCTCTGGAAACACCATATATTTT. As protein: CASSFQGLSGNTIYF.

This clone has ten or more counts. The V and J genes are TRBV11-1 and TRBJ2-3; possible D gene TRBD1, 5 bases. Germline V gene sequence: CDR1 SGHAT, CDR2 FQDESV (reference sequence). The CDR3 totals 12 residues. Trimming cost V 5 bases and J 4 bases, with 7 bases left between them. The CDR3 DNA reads TGTGCCAGCAGCCAGGGTCCAGATACGCAGTATTTT. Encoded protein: CASSQGPDTQYF.

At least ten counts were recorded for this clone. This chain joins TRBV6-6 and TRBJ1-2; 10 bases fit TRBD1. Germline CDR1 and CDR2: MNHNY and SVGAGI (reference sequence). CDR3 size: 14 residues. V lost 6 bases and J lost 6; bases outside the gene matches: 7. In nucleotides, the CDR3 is TGTGCCAGCAGGGGAGGGACAGGGGCGGATGGCTACACCTTC. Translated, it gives CASRGGTGADGYTF.

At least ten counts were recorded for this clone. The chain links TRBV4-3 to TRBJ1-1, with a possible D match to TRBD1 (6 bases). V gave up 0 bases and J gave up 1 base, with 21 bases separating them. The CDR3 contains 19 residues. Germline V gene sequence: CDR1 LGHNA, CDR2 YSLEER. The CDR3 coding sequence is TGCGCCAGCAGCCAAGATGAGGGACACTTTTACGCTTCGAACACTGAAGCTTTCTTT. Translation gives CASSQDEGHFYASNTEAFF.